The 30 T cell receptor beta chains below all came from one sample that was sequenced in a study of blood T cell repertoires in COVID-19. TCRdb keeps only in-frame clones here, not all; method: immunoSEQ multiplex PCR. The profile covers fewer than 150,000 clones, with approximately 86% appearing a single time and around 18% taken by the ten largest. Material for sequencing was peripheral blood. These receptors came from a woman between 45 and 60 years old who had recovered from COVID-19.

The chain links TRBV5-1 to TRBJ1-2; D is possibly TRBD1 (5 bases). The V end was cut by 0 bases, the J end by 4 bases, with 7 bases between. There are 13 residues in the CDR3. The germline gives CDR1 SGHRS, CDR2 YFSETQ. The CDR3 DNA follows: TGCGCCAGCAGCTTGGGACAGCGCTATGGCTACACCTTC. It yields the protein CASSLGQRYGYTF.

The rearrangement joins TRBV6-5 to TRBJ1-6, with TRBD1 identical over 9 bases. Germline V gene lookup returns CDR1 MNHEY and CDR2 SVGAGI. The CDR3 has 14 residues. V shed 7 bases, J shed 9 bases, and the junction held 7 bases outside the gene matches. CDR3 amino acids: CASTRTGDTSPLHF. CDR3 bases: TGTGCCAGCACCAGGACAGGGGATACTTCACCCCTCCACTTT.

The gene calls are TRBV7-2 and TRBJ1-4, with D uncertain. Between the trimmed V and J ends, which lost 2 bases and 0 bases, there was a span of 16 bases. The germline CDR1 and CDR2 sequences are SGHTA and FQGNSA. The CDR3 consists of 18 residues. DNA of the CDR3: TGTGCCAGCAGCTTACCCCTCTGGGCGGAGGCAACTAATGAAAAACTGTTTTTT. It translates to CASSLPLWAEATNEKLFF. The full variable domain, completed using reference TRBV7-2 and TRBJ1-4, is GAGVSQSPSNKVTEKGKDVELRCDPISGHTALYWYRQSLGQGLEFLIYFQGNSAPDKSGLPSDRFSAERTGGSVSTLTIQRTQQEDSAVYLCASSLPLWAEATNEKLFFGSGTQLSVL.

The count of this clone is one. The chain recombines TRBV27 with TRBJ1-1; tentatively, D is TRBD1 (5 bases). Trimming shortened V by 2 bases and J by 2 bases, and 12 bases separated the two germline ends. CDR1 and CDR2 (germline): MNHEY, SMNVEV (reference sequence). CDR3 size: 15 residues. The chain's CDR3 is CASSLGSRANTEAFF. CDR3 DNA: TGTGCCAGCAGTTTAGGAAGCAGGGCTAACACTGAAGCTTTCTTT.

The chain joins TRBV15 to TRBJ1-2, with D possibly matching TRBD1 (6 bases). The CDR3 is 16 residues long. V was cut by 3 bases and J by 4 bases, with 18 bases left in between. Germline CDR1 is LNHNV and CDR2 is YYDKDF (reference sequence). CDR3 DNA sequence: TGTGCCACCAGCAGGGGGGGGGCAGGGGTCGCCTATGGCTACACCTTC. This gives the protein CATSRGGAGVAYGYTF.

The count of this clone is one. This chain uses TRBV27 with TRBJ1-4; 9 nucleotides match TRBD1. The CDR3 is made up of 15 amino acids. The germline V gene has CDR1 MNHEY and CDR2 SMNVEV (reference sequence). The V segment lost 5 bases and the J segment 10 bases; nucleotides outside the gene matches: 11. The CDR3 nucleotides are TGTGCCAGCAGTCCTGGGACAGGGAGACCGAGAAAACTGTTTTTT. Protein sequence: CASSPGTGRPRKLFF.

The chain carries TRBV5-6 and TRBJ1-2; TRBD1 might be the D (6 bases). Trimming removed 0 bases at V and 2 bases at J, with 8 bases between. CDR1 is SGHDT and CDR2 is YYEEEE in the germline V gene. This CDR3 is 14 amino acids long. The CDR3 nucleotides are TGTGCCAGCAGCTTGGTTGGACAGAACTATGGCTACACCTTC. It yields the protein CASSLVGQNYGYTF.

V and J are TRBV28 and TRBJ2-3, with D perhaps matching TRBD2 (6 bases). The germline V gene encodes CDR1 MDHEN and CDR2 SYDVKM. CDR3 length equals 15 residues. The V gene lost 5 bases and the J gene lost 2 bases, with 14 bases spanning the gap. This CDR3 is CASSPRDFLTDTQYF. The CDR3 DNA reads as TGTGCCAGCAGTCCCCGGGACTTCCTCACAGATACGCAGTATTTT.

Here the CDR3 DNA reads TGCGCCAGCGGCCTGGACAGGGGGCACCAAGAGACCCAGTACTTC. It yields the protein CASGLDRGHQETQYF. The rearrangement uses TRBV5-1 and TRBJ2-5, with 11 bases matching TRBD1. Trimming cost V 7 bases and J 0 bases; bases outside gene matches: 5. Germline V lookup: CDR1 SGHRS, CDR2 YFSETQ. This CDR3 has 15 residues.

CDR3 sequence (DNA): TGTGCCAGCAGCTATAACAGGGGGGATAATTCACCCCTCCACTTT. This codes for CASSYNRGDNSPLHF. The chain has TRBV9 and TRBJ1-6, with 8 bases aligning to TRBD1. Unmatched junction bases numbered 5, after V lost 4 bases and J lost 5 bases. There are 15 residues in the CDR3. CDR1 is SGDLS, CDR2 YYNGEE, per germline.

J is TRBJ2-2 and V is TRBV15, with 9 bases aligning to TRBD1. The CDR3 contains 14 residues. Trimming took 9 bases from V and 2 from J; bases not matched to a gene: 4. CDR1 and CDR2 (germline): LNHNV, YYDKDF (reference sequence). In DNA, the CDR3 is TGTGCCACAAGACAGGGGGGAAACACCGGGGAGCTGTTTTTT. Residues: CATRQGGNTGELFF.

The CDR3 region is CSVEATHAGETQYF. CDR3 bases: TGCAGCGTTGAAGCCACACACGCGGGGGAGACCCAGTACTTC. The J gene is TRBJ2-5, the V gene TRBV29-1; tentatively, D is TRBD2 (6 bases). The CDR3 sequence is 14 residues long. V was cut by 1 base and J by 5 bases, with 14 bases left in between. Germline lookup yields CDR1 SQVTM and CDR2 ANQGSEA.

Only one count was recorded for this clone. The V call is TRBV30, the J call TRBJ2-5, with 11 bases matching TRBD2. Unmatched junction bases numbered 11, after V lost 4 bases and J lost 4 bases. The CDR3 extends over 16 amino acids. Germline CDR1 GTSNPN, CDR2 SVGIG (reference sequence). CDR3 sequence: CAWKDLAGGLRETQYF. The CDR3 DNA reads TGTGCCTGGAAAGACCTAGCGGGAGGTCTGAGAGAGACCCAGTACTTC.

In this sample, this clone turned up once. The rearrangement joins TRBV15 to TRBJ1-1; D gene ambiguous. V dropped 0 bases and J dropped 7 bases, with 9 bases sitting between them. Germline CDR1 reads LNHNV; CDR2 reads YYDKDF (reference sequence). The CDR3 has 13 residues. In nucleotides, the CDR3 is TGTGCCACCAGCAGAGATGGTGCCGGTGAAGCTTTCTTT. Its translation: CATSRDGAGEAFF.

The J gene is TRBJ2-1, the V gene TRBV29-1, with 12 bases aligning to TRBD2. Germline values: CDR1 SQVTM, CDR2 ANQGSEA. The V segment lost 4 bases and the J segment 1 base; nucleotides outside the gene matches: 11. The CDR3 consists of 18 residues. The CDR3, as DNA: TGCAGCGTTGCGGCTAGCGGGAGGGCTAGGCGGTCCTACAATGAGCAGTTCTTC. Translating gives CSVAASGRARRSYNEQFF.

This sequence joins TRBV5-1 and TRBJ2-1; D perhaps matches TRBD2 (5 bases). The CDR3 is 16 amino acids. Germline CDR1 SGHRS, CDR2 YFSETQ. The ends were cut back, 0 bases at V and 0 bases at J, with 10 bases in the middle. CDR3 nucleotides: TGCGCCAGCAGCTTGGCCGGGGTGAGCTCCTACAATGAGCAGTTCTTC. Translation: CASSLAGVSSYNEQFF.

This chain connects TRBV4-2 to TRBJ2-7; D might be TRBD2 (6 bases). The CDR3 is 15 amino acids. The V end lost 2 bases, the J end lost 0 bases, and 11 bases lay between the germline ends. In germline, CDR1 is LGHNA, CDR2 YNFKEQ. The CDR3 DNA reads TGTGCCAGCAGCCAATATAGGGACTCCTCCTACGAGCAGTACTTC. Translation: CASSQYRDSSYEQYF.

The chain employs TRBV29-1 and TRBJ1-4, with D perhaps TRBD1 (6 bases). Germline loops: CDR1 SQVTM, CDR2 ANQGSEA. Trimming shortened V by 3 bases and J by 8 bases, and 13 bases separated the two germline ends. This CDR3 is 13 amino acids long. The CDR3 here is CSVEDGGREKLFF. The CDR3 region has the DNA TGCAGCGTTGAGGATGGGGGCCGAGAAAAACTGTTTTTT.

The V and J genes are TRBV23-1 and TRBJ2-7, with D maybe TRBD1 (5 bases). TRBV23-1 is sorted into the ORF group, with uncertain function. Trimming removed 7 bases at V and 6 bases at J, with 10 bases between. The CDR3 spans 11 residues. This CDR3 is CASTKGCEQYF. DNA for the CDR3: TGCGCCAGCACCAAGGGGTGCGAGCAGTACTTC.

This clone was observed a handful of times. The V and J genes are TRBV7-9 and TRBJ2-1; 12 positions match TRBD2. J was trimmed by 8 bases and V by 2 bases; bases with no gene match: 10. CDR3 length: 17 residues. Germline loops: CDR1 SEHNR, CDR2 FQNEAQ (reference sequence). The CDR3 nucleotides read TGTGCCAGCAGCTTAACTAGCGGGGGGACTGTCGATGATGAGCAGTTCTTC. Its protein is CASSLTSGGTVDDEQFF.

J is TRBJ1-2 and V is TRBV23-1; TRBD1 might be the D (5 bases). TRBV23-1 is treated as an ORF (open reading frame) with a function not yet certain. The CDR3 spans 20 residues. Between the trimmed V and J ends, which lost 1 base and 6 bases, there was a span of 30 bases. For the CDR3, the DNA is TGCGCCAGCAGTCAATTGTCCCCCCCCCGAGGGGAGGGTTATTTGCATGGCTACACCTTC. Protein product: CASSQLSPPRGEGYLHGYTF.

The chain recombines TRBV4-1 with TRBJ2-5; 9 nucleotides agree with TRBD1. The CDR3 is 15 amino acids. The trim removed 4 bases at V and 5 bases at J, leaving 8 bases unmatched. The germline CDR1 and CDR2 sequences are MGHRA and YSYEKL. In DNA, the CDR3 is TGCGCCAGCAGCCTCCGAGACAGGGGGTGGGAGACCCAGTACTTC. Protein: CASSLRDRGWETQYF.

The CDR3 here is CASSPYSGELFF. In DNA form, the CDR3 reads TGTGCCAGCAGTCCCTATTCCGGGGAGCTGTTTTTT. The chain carries TRBV28 and TRBJ2-2; D not certain. Germline V gene lookup returns CDR1 MDHEN and CDR2 SYDVKM. Trimming cost V 5 bases and J 6 bases, with 7 bases left between them. The CDR3 spans 12 residues.

This chain's CDR3 is CASSPRGGRGWNEQFF. In DNA, the CDR3 is TGTGCCAGCAGCCCAAGGGGCGGGAGAGGTTGGAATGAGCAGTTCTTC. The chain links TRBV6-2 or TRBV6-3 to TRBJ2-1; 7 nucleotides align to TRBD2. Germline V CDR1 and CDR2: MNHEY, SVGEGT. V was pared by 6 bases and J by 7 bases, with 15 bases of the junction left unmatched. The CDR3 length is 16 residues.

The chain joins TRBV7-3 to TRBJ1-2; tentatively, D is TRBD1 (5 bases). Trimming took 2 bases from V and 7 from J, leaving 17 bases between them. The CDR3 consists of 15 residues. The V gene's germline CDR1 is SGHTA and CDR2 FQGTGA. For the CDR3, the DNA is TGTGCCAGCAGCTTAGGTCCGGCAGGGAGGGGTGGCTACACCTTC. Translation gives CASSLGPAGRGGYTF.

This rearrangement joins TRBV9 to TRBJ2-2; D may be TRBD1 (6 bases). This CDR3 spans 14 amino acids. Germline V CDR1 and CDR2: SGDLS, YYNGEE. Trimming pared 4 bases from V and 2 bases from J, leaving 9 bases between. The CDR3 DNA follows: TGTGCCAGCAGCCGGGACACAAACACCGGGGAGCTGTTTTTT. Translated: CASSRDTNTGELFF.

The rearrangement joins TRBV4-2 to TRBJ2-4; tentative D call: TRBD1 (5 bases). Trimming stripped 0 bases from V and 6 bases from J, with 9 bases between. Germline V lookup: CDR1 LGHNA, CDR2 YNFKEQ. This CDR3 comprises 14 residues. This CDR3 is CASSQESGPNIQYF. Written as DNA, the CDR3 is TGTGCCAGCAGCCAAGAGTCAGGGCCAAACATTCAGTACTTC.

This clone was counted a single time. V usage is TRBV6-1 and J usage is TRBJ2-1; D possibly corresponds to TRBD2 (7 bases). This CDR3 has 15 residues. V was trimmed by 3 bases and J by 4 bases, leaving 13 bases between them. Germline V gene data show CDR1 as MNHNS and CDR2 as SASEGT. CDR3 DNA sequence: TGTGCCAGCAGTGACCAGGGAGGGGGTTACAATGAGCAGTTCTTC. Amino acid sequence: CASSDQGGGYNEQFF.

This clone was observed once. For the CDR3, the DNA is TGTGCCAGCCGACTAGCGAACACCGGGGAGCTGTTTTTT. Its protein product is CASRLANTGELFF. This chain uses TRBV28 with TRBJ2-2, with D possibly matching TRBD2 (6 bases). Germline V gene sequence: CDR1 MDHEN, CDR2 SYDVKM. Trimming shortened V by 8 bases and J by 0 bases, and 7 bases separated the two germline ends. This CDR3 region has 13 residues.

In DNA, the CDR3 is TGTGCCAGCAGTTTAGGTGGGGGGGTGGGGCCTCTGTTTTTT. It codes for CASSLGGGVGPLFF. This chain connects TRBV27 to TRBJ1-4, with D perhaps matching TRBD1 (5 bases). V lost 2 bases and J 14 bases, leaving 18 bases between the germline ends. This CDR3 region has 14 residues. Germline V gives CDR1 MNHEY, CDR2 SMNVEV (reference sequence).